This T cell receptor (beta chain) appears in the sequencing data of a study of blood T cell repertoires in COVID-19. Across the study: Italy, Spain and the United States were the sources of the convalescent and acute COVID-19 samples.

In the authors' methods: Using reference gene primer amplification, nucleated cell counts were estimated. Sequencing was performed with immunoSEQ multiplex PCR; in TCRdb, only in-frame clones are kept and a portion is missing. V and J calls and clone size are given by that table; D and trimming were obtained from the DNA. In the table there are some 120,000 clones, around 76% of which are singletons. Germline values: CDR1 MDHEN, CDR2 SYDVKM. V lost 2 bases and J 11 bases, leaving 15 bases between the germline ends. The CDR3 extends over 13 amino acids. The source is a man aged 60 to 69 with acute or convalescent COVID-19. The chain joins TRBV28 to TRBJ1-2, with a possible D match to TRBD1 (5 bases). Sequenced sample: peripheral blood. In DNA, the CDR3 is TGTGCCAGCAGTTTAATTCTCGGGGGTGGGTACACCTTC. It translates to CASSLILGGGYTF.